This is a list of T cell receptor beta chains from one sample in a study of beta chain features in type 1 diabetes. Generated by immunoSEQ multiplex PCR, the TCRdb table keeps only in-frame clones and is missing some. The table lists some 660,000 clones, over 13% of them singletons. Sample: naive CD4+ T cells from blood. The receptor source for this set is a man aged 18 to 30 with type 1 diabetes. The CDR3 runs from the conserved cysteine through the conserved F or W. A D gene is named only where the DNA matches it firmly. Only part of the rows carry a size: once, few, many, or a class if the clone is expanded.

>.|TRBV6-5|few|TRBJ1-3
.
CASSSVRGAGNTIYF
>TRBD2|TRBV4-2|.|TRBJ2-3
TGTGCCAGCAGCCAAGGAACGGGACTAGCGAGAACAGATACGCAGTATTTT
CASSQGTGLARTDTQYF
>.|TRBV5-1|.|TRBJ1-1
TGCGCCAGCAGCTTGGCCCCTGCAGGGGACCGGAGGACTGAAGCTTTCTTT
CASSLAPAGDRRTEAFF
>.|TRBV6-5|.|TRBJ2-7
TGTGCCAGCAGCCGAAGTCCGGGGTTCTACGAGCAGTACTTC
CASSRSPGFYEQYF
>.|TRBV9|.|TRBJ2-5
TGTGCCAGCAGCGTAGGCAGGACAGTCCAAGAGACCCAGTACTTC
CASSVGRTVQETQYF
>.|TRBV4-1|few|TRBJ2-4
TGCGCCAGCAGCCAAGCCCTCACAGGGATGGGAAACATTCAGTACTTC
CASSQALTGMGNIQYF
>.|TRBV18|few|TRBJ1-1
TGTGCCAGCTCACCACCCTCCGAGGTGAACACTGAAGCTTTCTTT
CASSPPSEVNTEAFF
>TRBD2|TRBV10-3|few|TRBJ2-7
TGTGCCATCAGCCTTACTAGCGGGGGGACCTACGAGCAGTACTTC
CAISLTSGGTYEQYF
>.|TRBV29-1|few|TRBJ1-4
TGCAGCGTTGAAGAGGCTAGAGGACCCCATGAAAAACTGTTTTTT
CSVEEARGPHEKLFF
>.|TRBV29-1|.|TRBJ2-7
TGCAGCGTTGTTGTTGAATTAGGCAGCCCGGGGGAGCAGTACTTC
CSVVVELGSPGEQYF
>TRBD1|TRBV7-9|.|TRBJ2-6
TGTGCCAGCAGCTTTACAGGGGGCACGGCCAACGTCCTGACTTTC
CASSFTGGTANVLTF
>.|TRBV4-3|.|TRBJ1-2
TGCGCCAGCAGCCAAGATCCCAGGGACAACTATGGCTACACCTTC
CASSQDPRDNYGYTF
>.|TRBV20-1|.|TRBJ2-5
TGCAGTGCTTCAGGGGAAGAGACCCAGTACTTC
CSASGEETQYF
>.|TRBV20-1|few|TRBJ2-7
TGCAGTGCTTCGACGGGCTACGAGCAGTACTTC
CSASTGYEQYF
>.|TRBV6-6|.|TRBJ2-7
TGTGCCACCCGACGGCAGGGTTTAATACGCGAGCAGTACTTC
CATRRQGLIREQYF
>.|TRBV30|few|TRBJ1-3
TGTGCCTGGAGCAGGGGCAGGGACACCATATATTTT
CAWSRGRDTIYF
>.|TRBV21-1|.|TRBJ1-2
TGTGCCAGCAGCAAAGGCCGAGATGGCTACACCTTC
CASSKGRDGYTF
>.|TRBV28|few|TRBJ2-6
TGTGCCAGCAGTTCCCTAAGGTCTGGGGCCAACGTCCTGACTTTC
CASSSLRSGANVLTF
>TRBD2|TRBV6-5|few|TRBJ2-1
TGTGCCAGCAGTCAGCGGGAGCGTGGAAATGAGCAGTTCTTC
CASSQRERGNEQFF
>.|TRBV4-2|few|TRBJ2-7
TGTGCCAGCAGCCAAGTCTCCTACGAGCAGTACTTC
CASSQVSYEQYF
>.|TRBV27|few|TRBJ2-3
TGTGCCAGCAGCCTAGGGTCCCCCCCAGATACGCAGTATTTT
CASSLGSPPDTQYF
>.|TRBV5-6|few|TRBJ1-5
TGTGCCAGCAGCTTGTCGATAGGGTACGAACAGCCCCAGCATTTT
CASSLSIGYEQPQHF
>.|TRBV25-1|.|TRBJ2-4
TGTGCCAGCACCAGCCGGGGGCAAAACATTCAGTACTTC
CASTSRGQNIQYF
>.|TRBV30|.|TRBJ1-2
TGTGCTTGGACTGAGTTAAGGAGCTATGGCTACACCTTC
CAWTELRSYGYTF
>.|TRBV3-2|once|TRBJ1-6
TGTGCCAGCAGCCAATCCGACGGCTTT
CASSQSDGF
>TRBD1|TRBV14|.|TRBJ1-1
TGTGCCAGCAGCCAACAGGGGGGAAGTGGAGCTTTCTTT
CASSQQGGSGAFF
>TRBD2|TRBV27|.|TRBJ2-3
TGTGCCAGCAGACCGAGAGCGGGGGCAGGCACAGATACGCAGTATTTT
CASRPRAGAGTDTQYF
>TRBD2|TRBV2|few|TRBJ2-2
TGTGCCACCATGCCCGCCAGAGCGGGAGGTACCGGGGAGCTGTTTTTT
CATMPARAGGTGELFF
>.|TRBV29-1|.|TRBJ2-7
TGCAGCGGCGCCCCATCGGGGACTCAAGAGCAGTACTTC
CSGAPSGTQEQYF
>.|TRBV7-3|.|TRBJ2-4
TGTGCCAGCAGCCGTACTGGCCAAGCCAAAAACATTCAGTACTTC
CASSRTGQAKNIQYF
>.|TRBV2|.|TRBJ1-5
TGTGCCAGCAACCTCAGGGGAGGCAATCAGCCCCAGCATTTT
CASNLRGGNQPQHF
>TRBD2|TRBV7-2|.|TRBJ2-5
TGTGCCAGCAGCTTGGTTGTGGGAGCGGGAGGAGAGACCCAGTACTTC
CASSLVVGAGGETQYF
>.|TRBV7-3|.|TRBJ1-1
TGTGCCAGCAGTTATAGTCGGGGGATGGGCACTGAAGCTTTCTTT
CASSYSRGMGTEAFF
>.|TRBV6-5|.|TRBJ2-2
TGTGCCAGCAGTTACTCGCTTGGAGTACCCGGGGAGCTGTTTTTT
CASSYSLGVPGELFF
>.|TRBV29-1|few|TRBJ1-2
TGCAGCGTCCGGTGGGGGTTTAACTATGGCTACACCTTC
CSVRWGFNYGYTF